The 29 T cell receptor beta chains presented below share a single source sample, sequenced in a study of glioma-infiltrating T cells after dendritic cell vaccination. Time point here: after dendritic cell vaccination, including at tumor progression/relapse. TCRdb keeps only in-frame clones here, not all; method: immunoSEQ multiplex PCR. The data show roughly 85,000 clones, 85% seen once. Material: blood, obtained after dendritic cell vaccination. Receptors were obtained from a human donor with glioblastoma.

This chain connects TRBV7-2 to TRBJ2-7, with D hard to call. Between the trimmed V and J ends, which lost 1 base and 0 bases, there was a span of 7 bases. Germline V CDR1 and CDR2: SGHTA, FQGNSA. The CDR3 runs to 14 residues. CDR3 in DNA: TGTGCCAGCAGCTTAGTGCCAGGCTCCTACGAGCAGTACTTC. Translation: CASSLVPGSYEQYF.

This clone was seen once. The V gene is TRBV5-1, the J gene TRBJ2-3; a possible D gene is TRBD2 (7 bases). From germline, CDR1 is SGHRS and CDR2 YFSETQ. CDR3 length equals 16 residues. Trimming shortened V by 4 bases and J by 2 bases, and 17 bases separated the two germline ends. The CDR3 DNA is TGCGCCAGCAGCACAGGGACTATACTTTCCACAGATACGCAGTATTTT. This codes for CASSTGTILSTDTQYF.

The chain employs TRBV7-9 and TRBJ2-3; 8 nucleotides align to TRBD2. CDR3 length: 18 residues. Germline V CDR1 and CDR2: SEHNR, FQNEAQ (reference sequence). V shed 3 bases, J shed 2 bases, and the junction held 13 bases outside the gene matches. The CDR3 loop reads CASSFGRGGYGITDTQYF. The CDR3 DNA sequence: TGTGCCAGCAGCTTTGGTCGGGGGGGCTATGGTATCACAGATACGCAGTATTTT.

The chain links TRBV5-4 to TRBJ2-7, with TRBD2 matching 11 bases. Germline trimming cut 4 bases from V and 0 bases from J; bases unmatched to any gene: 9. Looked up from germline, CDR1 is SGHNT and CDR2 is YYREEE (reference sequence). This CDR3 region has 17 residues. The CDR3, as DNA: TGTGCCAGCAGCGTTGGGACTAGCGGAATAAGCTCCTACGAGCAGTACTTC. Encoded protein: CASSVGTSGISSYEQYF.

The chain uses TRBV6-1 and TRBJ2-7, with 8 bases that match TRBD2. CDR3 length: 15 amino acids. The J segment lost 6 bases and the V segment lost 4 bases, leaving 11 bases of the junction unmatched. Germline CDR1 and CDR2: MNHNS and SASEGT. The DNA for the CDR3 is TGTGCCAGCAGTGTTGGGACTAGTTTATTCCCCGAGCAGTACTTC. It codes for CASSVGTSLFPEQYF.

The chain links TRBV11-2 to TRBJ2-5; TRBD2 matches 10 bases. Germline V gene sequence: CDR1 SGHAT, CDR2 FQNNGV. CDR3 size: 18 residues. V gave up 5 bases and J gave up 3 bases; unmatched junction bases: 15. In nucleotides, the CDR3 is TGTGCCAGCAGCCCGAAATGGGCTAGCGGGGGCTCGGAAGAGACCCAGTACTTC. It is translated as CASSPKWASGGSEETQYF.

The chain joins TRBV30 to TRBJ2-2, with 10 bases aligning to TRBD2. The CDR3 length is 16 residues. CDR1 and CDR2 from the germline V gene are GTSNPN and SVGIG (reference sequence). V was clipped by 0 bases and J by 7 bases; unmatched bases: 8. This chain's CDR3 is CAWSVLSGRADGELFF. The CDR3 DNA follows: TGTGCCTGGAGTGTACTGAGCGGGAGGGCCGACGGGGAGCTGTTTTTT.

The chain couples TRBV5-6 to TRBJ2-1; tentatively, D is TRBD1 (5 bases). Germline V gene sequence: CDR1 SGHDT, CDR2 YYEEEE. With 0 bases removed from V and 7 bases from J, the gap between germline ends came to 17 bases. The CDR3 has 16 residues. CDR3 nucleotides: TGTGCCAGCAGCTTGGTGGGGCAGAAACCAGGGAATGAGCAGTTCTTC. This translates into CASSLVGQKPGNEQFF.

The chain links TRBV30 to TRBJ2-7; possible D gene TRBD2, 6 bases. The CDR3 extends over 18 amino acids. Trimming took off 0 bases at V and 5 bases at J, with 26 bases between the two ends. Per the germline V gene, CDR1 is GTSNPN and CDR2 is SVGIG (reference sequence). The CDR3 here is CAWSVTGVANGVSHEQYF. CDR3 coding DNA: TGTGCCTGGAGTGTAACGGGGGTCGCGAACGGGGTATCCCACGAGCAGTACTTC.

The gene calls are TRBV19 and TRBJ2-7, with D possibly TRBD2 on 5 matching bases. V was shortened by 7 bases and J by 1 base, with 11 bases between the two germline ends. CDR1 is LNHDA and CDR2 is SQIVND in the germline V gene (reference sequence). This CDR3 region has 13 residues. The CDR3 is CASTPRGSYEQYF. CDR3 bases: TGTGCCAGTACCCCCCGGGGTTCCTACGAGCAGTACTTC.

The chain links TRBV10-2 to TRBJ2-1; the match to TRBD2 covers 11 bases. Per germline, CDR1 WSHSY and CDR2 SAAADI. CDR3 length equals 14 residues. V shed 7 bases, J shed 8 bases, and the junction held 7 bases outside the gene matches. CDR3 residues: CASTTSGSRDEQFF. CDR3 DNA: TGCGCCAGCACCACTAGCGGGAGCCGGGATGAGCAGTTCTTC.

With respect to this clone: A junction boundary mismatches the germline segment, possibly from a read error. The CDR3 bases are TGTGCCAGCAGCTTGGCCCGGGGGTTATCCACAGATGCGCAGTATTTT. Residues: CASSLARGLSTDAQYF. V is TRBV5-4 and J is TRBJ2-3, with TRBD2 as a possible D gene (6 bases). Germline-derived CDR1 and CDR2 are SGHNT and YYREEE (reference sequence). The CDR3 is made up of 16 amino acids.

The chain joins TRBV10-2 to TRBJ2-7; 8 bases are shared with TRBD1. V lost 7 bases to trimming and J lost 0 bases; unmatched junction nucleotides: 8. CDR1 WSHSY and CDR2 SAAADI come from the germline V gene. The CDR3 totals 15 residues. The CDR3 DNA sequence: TGCGCCAGCACCCCACAGGGGACAGGCTCCTACGAGCAGTACTTC. This codes for CASTPQGTGSYEQYF.

The gene calls are TRBV30 and TRBJ2-3; 8 nucleotides line up with TRBD2. CDR1 is GTSNPN, CDR2 SVGIG, per germline (reference sequence). J was trimmed by 2 bases and V by 3 bases; bases with no gene match: 7. This CDR3 spans 15 amino acids. CDR3 residues: CAWSKLAEYTDTQYF. As DNA, the CDR3 is TGTGCCTGGAGCAAACTAGCGGAATACACAGATACGCAGTATTTT. The full variable domain, its missing parts supplied by reference TRBV30 and TRBJ2-3, is SQTIHQWPATLVQPVGSPLSLECTVEGTSNPNLYWYRQAAGRGLQLLFYSVGIGQISSEVPQNLSASRPQDRQFILSSKKLLLSDSGFYLCAWSKLAEYTDTQYFGPGTRLTVL.

The chain uses TRBV28 and TRBJ2-7; 7 bases match TRBD1. The germline CDR1 and CDR2 sequences are MDHEN and SYDVKM. The trim removed 6 bases at V and 5 bases at J, leaving 7 bases unmatched. The CDR3 has 13 amino acids. The CDR3 DNA sequence: TGTGCCAGCAGACCGACAGGGATCCACGAGCAGTACTTC. Residues: CASRPTGIHEQYF.

In this sample, this clone turned up a few times. The chain links TRBV28 to TRBJ2-4, with 7 bases identical to TRBD1. Germline CDR1 is MDHEN and CDR2 is SYDVKM. The CDR3 runs 14 residues. Losses at the gene ends were 3 bases for V and 6 bases for J; bases not matched to a gene: 5. CDR3 protein: CASSLRTGGNIQYF. The CDR3 DNA reads as TGTGCCAGCAGTTTGAGGACAGGAGGAAACATTCAGTACTTC.

The rearrangement uses TRBV25-1 and TRBJ1-2; TRBD1 matches 7 bases. Germline assignment: CDR1 MGHDK and CDR2 SYGVNS. CDR3 length: 14 amino acids. V lost 1 base, J lost 1 base, and 0 bases stayed unmatched. The CDR3 here is CASSESGGNYGYTF. The CDR3 DNA is TGTGCCAGCAGTGAATCAGGGGGTAACTATGGCTACACCTTC.

The genes are TRBV6-5 and TRBJ1-1; TRBD1 is a possible D gene (6 bases). This CDR3 region has 14 residues. V dropped 7 bases and J dropped 1 base, with 13 bases sitting between them. The germline V gene encodes CDR1 MNHEY and CDR2 SVGAGI. CDR3 amino acids: CASKLQGQNTEAFF. CDR3 nucleotide sequence: TGTGCCAGCAAACTCCAGGGACAGAACACTGAAGCTTTCTTT.

CDR3 loop: CASSQEGLAGEQYF. CDR3 nucleotide sequence: TGCGCCAGCAGCCAGGAGGGACTAGCGGGGGAGCAGTACTTC. The chain joins TRBV4-1 to TRBJ2-7, with 13 nucleotides matching TRBD2. In germline, CDR1 is MGHRA, CDR2 YSYEKL. Trimming cost V 3 bases and J 7 bases; bases outside gene matches: 3. CDR3 length: 14 residues.

V and J are TRBV30 and TRBJ2-1, with 11 bases fitting TRBD2. The CDR3 spans 16 residues. V was clipped by 0 bases and J by 4 bases; unmatched bases: 5. Germline V CDR1 and CDR2: GTSNPN, SVGIG (reference sequence). CDR3 DNA sequence: TGTGCCTGGAGTGTGGTACTAGCGGGAGTATACAATGAGCAGTTCTTC. It yields the protein CAWSVVLAGVYNEQFF.

The chain couples TRBV2 to TRBJ1-5; TRBD1 agrees at 10 bases. CDR1 and CDR2 (germline): SNHLY, FYNNEI. This CDR3 has 13 residues. Trimming at V came to 8 bases and at J to 7 bases, leaving 5 bases not matched to a gene. The CDR3 region has the DNA TGTGCCAGCGGACAGGGGGGAGAACAGCCCCAGCATTTT. Encoded protein: CASGQGGEQPQHF.

The count of this clone is one. V is TRBV7-3 and J is TRBJ2-1; 12 bases are a match to TRBD2. Germline CDR1 reads SGHTA; CDR2 reads FQGTGA. The CDR3 loop spans 15 amino acids. The ends lost 5 bases at V and 8 bases at J; junction bases unmatched: 7. This chain's CDR3 is CASSPSRLAGDEQFF. The CDR3 bases are TGTGCCAGCAGCCCCAGCAGACTAGCGGGAGATGAGCAGTTCTTC.

The chain combines TRBV7-9 with TRBJ2-7; 7 nucleotides agree with TRBD1. Germline CDR1 SEHNR, CDR2 FQNEAQ (reference sequence). This CDR3 contains 16 residues. J lost 4 bases, V lost 2 bases, and 11 bases had no gene match. The CDR3 DNA is TGTGCCAGCAGCTTAATCGGTGGACAGGCGAGATACGAGCAGTACTTC. Encoded protein: CASSLIGGQARYEQYF.

The rearrangement joins TRBV29-1 to TRBJ2-7; TRBD1 might be the D (6 bases). In germline, CDR1 is SQVTM, CDR2 ANQGSEA. V shed 6 bases and J shed 6 bases, with 18 bases lying between them. The CDR3 sequence is 13 residues long. The DNA of the CDR3 is TGCAGCGTACAGCCCTCAGGGGAGTCCGAGCAGTACTTC. Translating it yields CSVQPSGESEQYF.

The V gene is TRBV6-4, the J gene TRBJ2-1, with a tentative D call TRBD2 (6 bases). Germline-derived CDR1 and CDR2 are MRHNA and SNTAGT. CDR3 size: 15 residues. V lost 2 bases and J 5 bases, leaving 13 bases between the germline ends. The chain's CDR3 is CASSDTGGPNNEQFF. As DNA, the CDR3 is TGTGCCAGCAGTGACACCGGGGGACCTAACAATGAGCAGTTCTTC.

CDR3 protein: CASSVRTGLNTEAFF. CDR3 nucleotides: TGTGCCAGCAGTGTTAGGACAGGGTTGAACACTGAAGCTTTCTTT. The rearrangement joins TRBV2 to TRBJ1-1; 8 nucleotides match TRBD1. The CDR3 consists of 15 residues. The V gene's germline CDR1 is SNHLY and CDR2 FYNNEI. Losses at the gene ends were 4 bases for V and 0 bases for J; bases not matched to a gene: 4.

The J gene is TRBJ1-4, the V gene TRBV13; 7 positions match TRBD1. The CDR3 extends over 15 amino acids. The V gene's germline CDR1 is PRHDT and CDR2 FYEKMQ (reference sequence). The ends lost 4 bases at V and 8 bases at J; junction bases unmatched: 10. CDR3 nucleotides: TGTGCCAGCAGCTCCCGACAGGGTTATAACGAAAAACTGTTTTTT. Its translation: CASSSRQGYNEKLFF.

This sequence joins TRBV27 and TRBJ2-1; 8 positions match TRBD2. The trim removed 9 bases at V and 9 bases at J, leaving 16 bases unmatched. CDR3 length: 15 residues. Germline V lookup: CDR1 MNHEY, CDR2 SMNVEV (reference sequence). CDR3 coding DNA: TGTGCCAGTACCTTGTCGGGGGGGCTCCAGGGTGAGCAGTTCTTC. It translates to CASTLSGGLQGEQFF.

V is TRBV2 and J is TRBJ1-2; D gene uncertain. V lost 1 base and J 4 bases, leaving 10 bases between the germline ends. The CDR3 runs 14 residues. From germline, CDR1 is SNHLY and CDR2 FYNNEI. The CDR3 region is CASSEERSVYGYTF. The DNA of the CDR3 is TGTGCCAGCAGTGAAGAGAGATCGGTCTATGGCTACACCTTC.